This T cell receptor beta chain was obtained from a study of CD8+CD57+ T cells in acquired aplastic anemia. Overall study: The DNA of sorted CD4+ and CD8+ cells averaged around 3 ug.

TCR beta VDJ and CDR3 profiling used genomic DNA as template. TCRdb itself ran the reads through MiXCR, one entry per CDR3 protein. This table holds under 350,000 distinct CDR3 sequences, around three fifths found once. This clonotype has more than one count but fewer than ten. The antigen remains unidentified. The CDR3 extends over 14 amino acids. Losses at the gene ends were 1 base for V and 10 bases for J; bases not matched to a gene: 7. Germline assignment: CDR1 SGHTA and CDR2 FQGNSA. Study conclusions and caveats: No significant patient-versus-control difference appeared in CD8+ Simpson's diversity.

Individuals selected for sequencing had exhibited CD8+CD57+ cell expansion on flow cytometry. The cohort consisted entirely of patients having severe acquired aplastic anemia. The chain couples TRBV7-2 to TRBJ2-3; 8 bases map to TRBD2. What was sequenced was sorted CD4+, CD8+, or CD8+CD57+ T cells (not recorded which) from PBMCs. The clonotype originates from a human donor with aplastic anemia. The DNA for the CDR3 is TGTGCCAGCAGCTTAGAGGGAACTAGCGGCTCGCAGTATTTT. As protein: CASSLEGTSGSQYF.